This T cell receptor beta chain was captured in a study of T cell clonality in common variable immunodeficiency. Study-wide findings and caveats: In common variable immunodeficiency, TCR beta chains reportedly carried fewer deletions and N-nucleotide insertions.

CDR3 length: 13 residues. Germline V gene lookup returns CDR1 GTSNPN and CDR2 SVGIG (reference sequence). V gave up 2 bases and J gave up 3 bases, with 10 bases separating them. The CVID group had roughly 15 females and about 29 males, mean age roughly 40. Profiled with immunoSEQ multiplex PCR; TCRdb holds only in-frame clones, not every one. This repertoire holds more than 30,000 clones, and none appear only once. This clone was observed many times. The antigen is not known. The CDR3 end is not reached by the read, which stops 3 residues before it; the germline J gene fills it in. This TCR was recovered from a human donor with common variable immunodeficiency. The material sequenced was peripheral blood mononuclear cells. The V call is TRBV30, the J call TRBJ1-1; D is ambiguous. Partial CDR3 DNA: TGTGCCTGGAGTCAGGTCTACCACACTGAA. Its translation is CAWSQVYHTE. The full CDR3 sequence reads CAWSQVYHTEAFF.